This entry is about one T cell receptor (beta chain). This sample stems from a study of cytomegalovirus exposure and HLA in healthy donors. Study-level background: Out of around 360 genotyped donors, around 80% belonged to the Caucasian-associated ancestry cluster.

The PCR had 60 Vbeta and 13 Jbeta primers. Authors' processing steps: The authors later counted about 80 million unique TCR beta chains, around 9.9 million of them shared. Measured with immunoSEQ multiplex PCR; TCRdb has only the in-frame clones, and not every one. From that table come the V and J calls and clone size; the DNA was used to work out D and trimming. Among 120,000 or so clones listed, just over 15% were seen once. The CDR3 spans 16 residues. The V gene's germline CDR1 is LGHNA and CDR2 YNFKEQ. Trimming took off 1 base at V and 3 bases at J, with 13 bases between the two ends. The sequenced sample consisted of PBMCs. This sequence joins TRBV4-2 and TRBJ1-3; D might be TRBD1 (6 bases). The clonotype was recovered from a woman aged 18-35 years in good health and CMV-seronegative. The CDR3 DNA sequence: TGTGCCAGCAGCCAAGCGGCGGGGGCTGGTGGAAACACCATATATTTT. The encoded protein is CASSQAAGAGGNTIYF.